The 27 T cell receptor beta chains below come from one sample, sequenced in a study of T cell repertoires in cytomegalovirus infection. From the reads, TCRdb called clonotypes with MiXCR, one entry per CDR3 protein. The sample has around 530,000 distinct CDR3 sequences, 16% seen once; the top ten hold under 30%. The sample comprised CD8+ T cells from PBMCs. Receptors were obtained from a human donor in good health (CMV status not recorded). Some clones in this sample may be carry-over from other donors' samples.

At least ten counts were recorded for this clonotype. J is TRBJ2-7 and V is TRBV11-2, with unresolved D. Germline CDR1 reads SGHAT; CDR2 reads FQNNGV. The CDR3 contains 14 residues. Between the trimmed V and J ends, which lost 1 base and 2 bases, there was a span of 9 bases. The CDR3 bases are TGTGCCAGCAGCTTAGTCCAAGGAACCTACGAGCAGTACTTC. Encoded protein: CASSLVQGTYEQYF.

This clonotype was counted a few times. The chain recombines TRBV5-4 with TRBJ2-3; D may correspond to TRBD1 or TRBD2 (7 bases each). Per the germline V gene, CDR1 is SGHNT and CDR2 is YYREEE (reference sequence). The CDR3 is 16 amino acids. V shed 5 bases and J shed 1 base, with 17 bases lying between them. The DNA for the CDR3 is TGTGCCAGCAGAGTGATGGGAGGGGGCCGCACAGATACGCAGTATTTT. Amino acids: CASRVMGGGRTDTQYF. Full variable domain (missing parts from reference TRBV5-4 and TRBJ2-3): ETGVTQSPTHLIKTRGQQVTLRCSSQSGHNTVSWYQQALGQGPQFIFQYYREEENGRGNFPPRFSGLQFPNYSSELNVNALELDDSALYLCASRVMGGGRTDTQYFGPGTRLTVL.

This clonotype was counted many times. V usage is TRBV7-8 and J usage is TRBJ2-3, with 9 bases fitting TRBD2. This CDR3 spans 19 amino acids. J gave up 3 bases and V 4 bases, and 17 bases lay outside the gene matches. Per germline, CDR1 SGHVS and CDR2 FQNEAQ. The CDR3 loop reads CASSWVLISGRGPTDTQYF. The DNA for the CDR3 is TGTGCCAGCAGCTGGGTGCTAATTAGCGGGAGAGGCCCGACAGATACGCAGTATTTT.

This clonotype was observed many times. This chain uses TRBV11-2 with TRBJ1-5, with 7 nucleotides matching TRBD1. This CDR3 region has 18 residues. After removal of 1 base from V and 0 bases from J, the junction contained 9 bases not matched to a gene. The germline V gene encodes CDR1 SGHAT and CDR2 FQNNGV. As DNA, the CDR3 is TGTGCCAGCAGCTTAGGGACAGGACGGCCTTATAGCAATCAGCCCCAGCATTTT. It yields the protein CASSLGTGRPYSNQPQHF.

This clonotype occurred many times. This chain joins TRBV7-8 and TRBJ2-7; D remains ambiguous. Germline lookup yields CDR1 SGHVS and CDR2 FQNEAQ. Trimming left V 5 bases short and J 0 bases short, with 8 bases between. The CDR3 is 13 amino acids. The CDR3 reads CASSLVNSYEQYF. CDR3 sequence (DNA): TGTGCCAGCAGCCTAGTAAACTCCTACGAGCAGTACTTC.

This clonotype was seen many times. This sequence joins TRBV7-9 and TRBJ1-5, with D unclear. This CDR3 contains 13 residues. CDR1 and CDR2 (germline): SEHNR, FQNEAQ (reference sequence). Trimming took 0 bases from V and 6 from J, leaving 6 bases between them. CDR3 loop: CASSLANFQPQHF. The CDR3 coding sequence is TGTGCCAGCAGCTTAGCCAATTTTCAGCCCCAGCATTTT.

The V gene is TRBV9, the J gene TRBJ2-3, with 9 positions matching TRBD1. CDR3 size: 16 residues. The germline V gene encodes CDR1 SGDLS and CDR2 YYNGEE. V trimming: 3 bases; J trimming: 3 bases; junction bases outside the gene matches: 8. The CDR3 DNA follows: TGTGCCAGCAGCGAGGGGACAGGGCGGTTAACAGATACGCAGTATTTT. It specifies CASSEGTGRLTDTQYF.

The genes are TRBV5-4 and TRBJ2-1; 10 bases match TRBD1. Germline V CDR1 and CDR2: SGHNT, YYREEE (reference sequence). This CDR3 is built from 15 residues. V shed 0 bases and J 8 bases; nucleotides not matched to a gene: 5. The CDR3 region is CASSLGDRGGYEQFF. DNA of the CDR3: TGTGCCAGCAGCTTGGGGGACAGGGGAGGATATGAGCAGTTCTTC.

A few counts support this clonotype. The chain recombines TRBV4-1 with TRBJ2-3; D unclear. V was cut by 0 bases and J by 1 base, with 11 bases left in between. CDR3 size: 16 residues. Germline-derived CDR1 and CDR2 are MGHRA and YSYEKL. Written as DNA, the CDR3 is TGCGCCAGCAGCCAAGATCCAGCGATGGGCACAGATACGCAGTATTTT. Translated, it gives CASSQDPAMGTDTQYF.

The rearrangement uses TRBV7-6 and TRBJ2-2; a possible D gene is TRBD2 (6 bases). V shed 3 bases and J shed 1 base, with 21 bases lying between them. The CDR3 extends over 19 amino acids. Germline values: CDR1 SGHVS, CDR2 FNYEAQ. Written as DNA, the CDR3 is TGTGCCAGCAGCTTTCCCCTTAGATCGACTAGGATGAACACCGGGGAGCTGTTTTTT. Its translation: CASSFPLRSTRMNTGELFF.

This clonotype has a count of ten or more. The chain has TRBV12-3 or TRBV12-4 and TRBJ2-7; the match to TRBD1 covers 9 bases. The CDR3 is made up of 15 amino acids. The V and J ends lost 6 bases and 3 bases, in that order; junction bases with no gene match: 9. Here the CDR3 DNA reads TGTGCCAGCAGCACTCCGGGACAGGGTTTCTACGAGCAGTACTTC. Residues: CASSTPGQGFYEQYF.

V gene TRBV4-1 combines with J gene TRBJ2-2; TRBD2 might be the D (6 bases). This CDR3 contains 17 residues. V was cut by 1 base and J by 5 bases, with 17 bases left in between. Germline CDR1 MGHRA, CDR2 YSYEKL. The CDR3 sequence: CASSQVLPAGRTGELFF. In DNA form, the CDR3 reads TGCGCCAGCAGCCAAGTTTTACCTGCAGGGAGGACCGGGGAGCTGTTTTTT.

In its sample, this clonotype was seen many times. V gene TRBV4-1 combines with J gene TRBJ2-7, with TRBD1 matching 11 bases. The length of the CDR3 is 17 residues. Germline V gene sequence: CDR1 MGHRA, CDR2 YSYEKL. V lost 1 base to trimming and J lost 2 bases; unmatched junction nucleotides: 7. The CDR3 region is CASSQVGGTGGTYEQYF. CDR3 DNA: TGCGCCAGCAGCCAAGTTGGGGGGACAGGGGGAACCTACGAGCAGTACTTC.

This clonotype was counted once. A much larger clonotype is one base distant, so this may be a read error. The chain has TRBV28 and TRBJ2-5; 12 nucleotides agree with TRBD1. The CDR3 sequence is 14 residues long. CDR1 MDHEN and CDR2 SYDVKM come from the germline V gene. The junction had 2 bases not matched to a gene; V was cut back by 5 bases and J by 4 bases. The DNA for the CDR3 is TGTGCCAGCAGTGGGACAGGGGGCCGAGAGACCCAGTACTTC. It encodes CASSGTGGRETQYF.

This clonotype was observed a handful of times. The chain combines TRBV28 with TRBJ1-5; weak D call: TRBD1 (6 bases). The CDR3 spans 15 residues. The V gene lost 5 bases and the J gene lost 2 bases, with 13 bases spanning the gap. The germline gives CDR1 MDHEN, CDR2 SYDVKM. CDR3 DNA: TGTGCCAGCAGTCCGGAAGGGGGGGGCAATCAGCCCCAGCATTTT. Amino acids: CASSPEGGGNQPQHF.

A few counts support this clonotype. V is TRBV5-6 and J is TRBJ1-6; D is perhaps TRBD1 (5 bases). Germline V CDR1 and CDR2: SGHDT, YYEEEE. V lost 0 bases to trimming and J lost 10 bases, with 14 bases between them. The CDR3 spans 15 residues. CDR3 loop: CASSLGGMGGSPLHF. The CDR3 DNA follows: TGTGCCAGCAGCTTGGGCGGAATGGGGGGATCACCCCTCCACTTT.

In its sample, this clonotype was seen many times. V usage is TRBV12-3 or TRBV12-4 and J usage is TRBJ2-5, with D possibly matching TRBD1 (7 bases). The CDR3 is 16 amino acids. Deletions cut 4 bases from V and 5 bases from J, with 20 bases between. The CDR3 is CASSSPGQAGGETQYF. CDR3 nucleotide sequence: TGTGCCAGCAGTTCACCTGGACAGGCAGGAGGGGAGACCCAGTACTTC.

In this sample, this clonotype turned up a few times. The chain's CDR3 is CASSYSPVPGDYGYTF. The CDR3 nucleotides are TGTGCCAGCAGTTACTCGCCGGTACCCGGAGACTATGGCTACACCTTC. V and J are TRBV6-5 and TRBJ1-2; D gene ambiguous. Trimming took off 0 bases at V and 3 bases at J, with 14 bases between the two ends. Per germline, CDR1 MNHEY and CDR2 SVGAGI. This CDR3 spans 16 amino acids.

This rearrangement joins TRBV28 to TRBJ1-1; 7 bases match TRBD1. V lost 3 bases to trimming and J lost 3 bases; unmatched junction nucleotides: 4. This CDR3 has 14 amino acids. Germline V gene sequence: CDR1 MDHEN, CDR2 SYDVKM. The CDR3, as DNA: TGTGCCAGCAGTTTTACCACAGGGGACACTGAAGCTTTCTTT. Its protein is CASSFTTGDTEAFF.

This clonotype has a count of ten or more. The CDR3 loop is CASSAPVLGQVLYTDTQYF. The CDR3 region has the DNA TGTGCCAGCAGCGCACCCGTCCTGGGGCAGGTCCTATACACAGATACGCAGTATTTT. The genes are TRBV7-2 and TRBJ2-3; D is perhaps TRBD1 (5 bases). The V and J ends lost 5 bases and 2 bases respectively, with 26 bases between them. Germline V gene data show CDR1 as SGHTA and CDR2 as FQGNSA. CDR3 length equals 19 residues.

The chain couples TRBV27 to TRBJ2-1; possibly TRBD2 for D (6 bases). The germline gives CDR1 MNHEY, CDR2 SMNVEV (reference sequence). V lost 5 bases and J 4 bases, leaving 18 bases between the germline ends. CDR3 length: 16 amino acids. CDR3 protein: CASSLFGGRRYNEQFF. The CDR3 region has the DNA TGTGCCAGCAGTCTCTTTGGGGGGAGAAGGTACAATGAGCAGTTCTTC.

The V call is TRBV14, the J call TRBJ1-2; 9 bases match TRBD1. Germline CDR1 SGHDN, CDR2 FVKESK. This CDR3 is 15 amino acids long. Unmatched junction bases numbered 7, after V lost 4 bases and J lost 4 bases. The CDR3 reads CASSLPGQGRYGYTF. CDR3 DNA sequence: TGTGCCAGCAGCCTACCGGGACAGGGTCGCTATGGCTACACCTTC. Filled out from reference TRBV14 and TRBJ1-2, the complete variable domain reads EAGVTQFPSHSVIEKGQTVTLRCDPISGHDNLYWYRRVMGKEIKFLLHFVKESKQDESGMPNNRFLAERTGGTYSTLKVQPAELEDSGVYFCASSLPGQGRYGYTFGSGTRLTVV.

This clonotype was seen repeatedly, ten times or more. V usage is TRBV5-5 and J usage is TRBJ1-1; 8 bases align to TRBD1. In germline, CDR1 is SGHKS, CDR2 YYEKEE (reference sequence). The CDR3 contains 14 residues. The J segment lost 6 bases and the V segment lost 2 bases, leaving 6 bases of the junction unmatched. The DNA for the CDR3 is TGTGCCAGCAGCTTCCTCCGGACAGGGCCTGAAGCTTTCTTT. Translation: CASSFLRTGPEAFF.

This clonotype has a count of ten or more. This chain uses TRBV7-9 with TRBJ1-2; a possible D gene is TRBD1 (5 bases). This CDR3 contains 20 residues. Looked up from germline, CDR1 is SEHNR and CDR2 is FQNEAQ (reference sequence). The V gene lost 4 bases and the J gene lost 5 bases, with 32 bases spanning the gap. The CDR3: CASSSPGSHMANTGSYGYTF. The CDR3 DNA is TGTGCCAGCAGCTCCCCAGGGTCCCATATGGCCAACACAGGATCATATGGCTACACCTTC.

This clonotype showed up many times. The V gene is TRBV4-1, the J gene TRBJ2-3, with 12 bases that match TRBD2. In germline, CDR1 is MGHRA, CDR2 YSYEKL. CDR3 length: 20 residues. V was pared by 0 bases and J by 5 bases, with 15 bases of the junction left unmatched. The CDR3 spells CASSQDGLAGGLTRGDTQYF. CDR3 DNA: TGCGCCAGCAGCCAAGATGGCCTAGCGGGAGGGCTAACCAGGGGAGATACGCAGTATTTT.

This clonotype was seen only a few times. The rearrangement joins TRBV27 to TRBJ2-1; 7 nucleotides agree with TRBD2. The CDR3 extends over 14 amino acids. The V segment lost 8 bases and the J segment 3 bases; nucleotides outside the gene matches: 7. From germline, CDR1 is MNHEY and CDR2 SMNVEV (reference sequence). The CDR3 DNA reads as TGTGCCAGCTCGTGGGAGGGCCGCTACAATGAGCAGTTCTTC. Protein: CASSWEGRYNEQFF.

On this clonotype: Since the CDR3 does not end with the conserved phenylalanine or tryptophan, this likely comes from a read error. The limits of the CDR3 on the DNA are not certain, so only TCRdb's listed CDR3 is given. This chain connects TRBV7-2 to TRBJ2-6; TRBD2, as called in the table, went unchecked against the DNA. The V gene's germline CDR1 is SGHTA and CDR2 FQGNSA. The CDR3 sequence runs 17 residues, both termini included. CDR3 protein: CASSPTSGLSGANVLSL.